Listed here is a single T cell receptor (beta chain). The junction does not match germline at one end; this may be a read error. Treatment specified: oral pan-JAK inhibitor, 5-10 mg twice daily. RNA extraction was followed by reverse transcription into cDNA, which acted as the sequencing template. The repertoire was sequenced with immunoSEQ multiplex PCR; TCRdb's copy has only in-frame clones and lacks some. The sample yields approximately 120,000 clones, 61% seen once. The data were taken from a study of CD8+ T cells in alopecia areata. CDR3 length: 15 residues. Germline lookup yields CDR1 GTSNPN and CDR2 SVGIG (reference sequence).

The receptor was derived from a human donor with alopecia areata. The sample consisted of CD4+ T cells sorted from blood, taken at week 4, from a patient treated with tofacitinib. The V gene is TRBV30, the J gene TRBJ2-5; D uncertain. The CDR3 DNA is TGTGCCTGGAGTACCTCGACGCTGGATCAAGGGACCCAGTACTTC. Translation: CAWSTSTLDQGTQYF. The complete variable domain, with remaining parts taken from reference TRBV30 and TRBJ2-5, reads SQTIHQWPATLVQPVGSPLSLECTVEGTSNPNLYWYRQAAGRGLQLLFYSVGIGQISSEVPQNLSASRPQDRQFILSSKKLLLSDSGFYLCAWSTSTLDQGTQYFGPGTRLLVL.